The 13 T cell receptor beta chains listed next were all sequenced from one sample in a study of OX40 agonist ivuxolimab in advanced cancers. Repertoires were generated with immunoSEQ multiplex PCR, while TCRdb's copy carries only in-frame clones and drops some. The sample comprises around 64,000 clones, over 65% of which are singletons, and approximately 2.2% rests with the top ten. The specimen was CD4+ or CD8+ T cells sorted from blood, collected in a trial of the OX40 agonist ivuxolimab. Receptor source: an adult with an advanced solid tumor such as melanoma, head and neck, liver or kidney cancer.

This sequence joins TRBV9 and TRBJ2-2; D is unresolved. The CDR3 is 16 residues long. Germline CDR1 is SGDLS and CDR2 is YYNGEE. V lost 1 base to trimming and J lost 5 bases, with 15 bases between them. CDR3 nucleotide sequence: TGTGCCAGCAGCGTAACTGCCCCTACGAGTACCGGGGAGCTGTTTTTT. Translation gives CASSVTAPTSTGELFF.

The J gene is TRBJ2-3, the V gene TRBV21-1; TRBD1, the table's D call, lacks a check against the DNA. TRBV21-1 has pseudogene status. This CDR3 contains 16 residues. The CDR3 loop reads CASNTTGQVIADTQYF. CDR3 DNA: TGTGCCAGCAACACCACGGGACAGGTCATCGCAGATACGCAGTATTTT.

This chain joins TRBV10-3 and TRBJ2-4; 9 bases fit TRBD1. This CDR3 has 19 amino acids. The V and J ends lost 2 bases and 0 bases, in that order; junction bases with no gene match: 11. Germline V gives CDR1 ENHRY, CDR2 SYGVKD. CDR3 nucleotides: TGTGCCATCAGTGAGGCCGGGACAGGGTTGGGTAAAGCCAAAAACATTCAGTACTTC. Amino acid sequence: CAISEAGTGLGKAKNIQYF.

V gene TRBV15 combines with J gene TRBJ2-1, with TRBD2 as a possible D gene (6 bases). V lost 0 bases and J 2 bases, leaving 14 bases between the germline ends. The CDR3 consists of 17 residues. Germline V gene lookup returns CDR1 LNHNV and CDR2 YYDKDF (reference sequence). CDR3 protein: CATSRDLDGSTYNEQFF. CDR3 nucleotides: TGTGCCACCAGCAGAGATCTGGACGGGAGTACCTACAATGAGCAGTTCTTC.

This chain uses TRBV6-6 with TRBJ1-6; weak D call: TRBD1 (6 bases). The length of the CDR3 is 13 residues. From germline, CDR1 is MNHNY and CDR2 SVGAGI (reference sequence). V lost 10 bases and J lost 9, with 16 bases in between. The CDR3 DNA reads TGTGCCAACTCAGGGGCCCCTGTTTCACCCCTCCACTTT. It translates to CANSGAPVSPLHF.

This clone came up once. The chain links TRBV7-6 to TRBJ2-7; D remains unclear. Germline assignment: CDR1 SGHVS and CDR2 FNYEAQ. The V end was cut by 1 base, the J end by 2 bases, with 9 bases between. The CDR3 is made up of 14 amino acids. The CDR3 sequence: CASSLDHGPYEQYF. CDR3 bases: TGTGCCAGCAGCTTAGACCATGGCCCCTACGAGCAGTACTTC.

This chain connects TRBV6-5 to TRBJ1-2; a weak D match, TRBD1 (6 bases). The CDR3 has 14 residues. V was clipped by 5 bases and J by 0 bases, with 10 bases between them. The germline V gene has CDR1 MNHEY and CDR2 SVGAGI. The CDR3 coding sequence is TGTGCCAGCAGTGGACAGTTCACTAACTATGGCTACACCTTC. It specifies CASSGQFTNYGYTF.

This chain links TRBV12-5 with TRBJ2-3; 10 bases agree with TRBD2. Unmatched junction bases numbered 11, after V lost 6 bases and J lost 8 bases. This CDR3 spans 15 amino acids. Germline V lookup: CDR1 LGHNT, CDR2 FRNRAP. This CDR3 reads CASGQWTSGTSTQYF. The DNA of the CDR3 is TGTGCTAGTGGGCAATGGACTAGCGGAACCAGTACGCAGTATTTT.

The rearrangement joins TRBV13 to TRBJ1-1, with unresolved D. Trimming left V 2 bases short and J 3 bases short, with 10 bases between. Germline lookup yields CDR1 PRHDT and CDR2 FYEKMQ (reference sequence). CDR3 length: 14 amino acids. The CDR3 is CASSLRQSYTEAFF. The DNA for the CDR3 is TGTGCCAGCAGCTTAAGGCAGTCCTACACTGAAGCTTTCTTT.

The rearrangement joins TRBV7-6 to TRBJ1-1, with 7 nucleotides matching TRBD1. The CDR3 has 15 amino acids. V was clipped by 5 bases and J by 1 base; unmatched bases: 7. The germline CDR1 and CDR2 sequences are SGHVS and FNYEAQ. The CDR3 reads CASSPRGGENTEAFF. The CDR3 DNA reads as TGTGCCAGCAGCCCCAGGGGGGGCGAGAACACTGAAGCTTTCTTT.

This chain joins TRBV6-1 and TRBJ2-7, with unresolved D. CDR3 length: 11 residues. Germline assignment: CDR1 MNHNS and CDR2 SASEGT. The V end lost 5 bases, the J end lost 2 bases, and 4 bases lay between the germline ends. This CDR3 reads CASSPTYEQYF. The CDR3 coding sequence is TGTGCCAGCAGTCCTACCTACGAGCAGTACTTC.

This clone was seen a few times. The DNA is left out, because the CDR3 cannot be placed on it with certainty; the CDR3 is given as TCRdb lists it. The chain's CDR3 is CASTSGQGDGYTF. The chain carries TRBV19 and TRBJ1-2; the DNA was not compared with TRBD1, the D call given in the table. Germline CDR1 LNHDA, CDR2 SQIVND (reference sequence). The CDR3 has 13 amino acids, counting both end residues.

V gene TRBV4-2 combines with J gene TRBJ2-1; D unresolved. The CDR3 sequence is 18 residues long. Per the germline V gene, CDR1 is LGHNA and CDR2 is YNFKEQ. The V gene lost 0 bases and the J gene lost 2 bases, with 17 bases spanning the gap. The CDR3 nucleotides read TGTGCCAGCAGCCAAGAACTGTCTTGGCCCGGAACCTACAATGAGCAGTTCTTC. Its protein is CASSQELSWPGTYNEQFF.